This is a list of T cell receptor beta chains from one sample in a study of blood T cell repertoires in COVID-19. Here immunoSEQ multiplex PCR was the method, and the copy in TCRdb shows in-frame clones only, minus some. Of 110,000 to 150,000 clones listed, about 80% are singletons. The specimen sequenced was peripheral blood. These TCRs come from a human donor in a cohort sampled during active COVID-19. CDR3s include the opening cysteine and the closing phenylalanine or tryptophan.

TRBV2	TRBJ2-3	CASSEAWGLATDTQYF
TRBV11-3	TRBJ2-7	CASSYGQGEVNEQYF
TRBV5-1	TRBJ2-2	CASSPGGGHGELFF
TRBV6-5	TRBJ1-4	CASSYWEGGNEKLFF
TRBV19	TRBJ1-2	CASEHRTDGYTF
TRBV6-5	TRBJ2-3	CASTLRGSGTDTQYF
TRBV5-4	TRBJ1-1	CASSLSRTTMNTEAFF
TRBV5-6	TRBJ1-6	CASSTDRGRSPLHF
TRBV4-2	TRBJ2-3	CASSQVAGGQGTDTQYF
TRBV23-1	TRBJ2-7	CASSQSLAVSSYEQYF
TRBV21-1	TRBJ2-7	CASSKKRGVHPGEQYF
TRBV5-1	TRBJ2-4	CASSFGQALAKNIQYF
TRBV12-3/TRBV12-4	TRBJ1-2	CASSPGTHYGYTF
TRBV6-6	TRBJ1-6	CASSSQGAYNSPLHF
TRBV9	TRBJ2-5	CASSFDGSGEETQYF
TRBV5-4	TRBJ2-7	CASSVLANSYEQYF
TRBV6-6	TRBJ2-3	CASRQEGSGTDTQYF
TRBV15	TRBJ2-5	CATSRGQVQETQYF